Listed below are T cell receptor beta chains from one sample, sequenced in a study of blood T cell repertoires in COVID-19. Clones were read by immunoSEQ multiplex PCR, and TCRdb kept only the in-frame ones, dropping some. Of 450,000 or so clones in the sample, roughly 91% were seen once. Sequencing input: PBMCs or T cells enriched from blood (not recorded which). All receptors derive from a young man who had recovered from COVID-19. CDR3s include the opening cysteine and the closing phenylalanine or tryptophan. The D gene is left open where the match is weak. Rows may omit the clone size; those that give it use once, few, many or a size class.

v_gene: TRBV7-8
j_gene: TRBJ2-1
len: 16
d_gene: TRBD2
abundance: .
CDR3nt: TGTGCCAGCAGCTTAGCCCCCGGGACTATTTACAATGAGCAGTTCTTC
CDR3aa: CASSLAPGTIYNEQFF

v_gene: TRBV3-1/TRBV3-2
j_gene: TRBJ2-7
len: 14
d_gene: TRBD2
abundance: .
CDR3nt: TGTGCCAGCAGCCGACTAGCGGGAGCAGGGGAGCAGTACTTC
CDR3aa: CASSRLAGAGEQYF

v_gene: TRBV2
j_gene: TRBJ1-1
len: 13
d_gene: TRBD1
abundance: .
CDR3nt: TGTGCCAGCAGTGGACAGGGTAACACTGAAGCTTTCTTT
CDR3aa: CASSGQGNTEAFF

v_gene: TRBV5-1
j_gene: TRBJ1-1
len: 18
d_gene: .
abundance: once
CDR3nt: TGCGCCAGCAGCTTGGAGCGACAGGAAGACTTAATGAACACTGAAGCTTTCTTT
CDR3aa: CASSLERQEDLMNTEAFF

v_gene: TRBV28
j_gene: TRBJ2-7
len: 13
d_gene: .
abundance: .
CDR3nt: TGTGCCAGCAGTTTATCAGGGCCCTACGAGCAGTACTTC
CDR3aa: CASSLSGPYEQYF

v_gene: TRBV28
j_gene: TRBJ1-5
len: 16
d_gene: .
abundance: .
CDR3nt: TGTGCCAGCTACTCGTACCCGGTTCGGGGCAATCAGCCCCAGCATTTT
CDR3aa: CASYSYPVRGNQPQHF

v_gene: TRBV5-4
j_gene: TRBJ1-6
len: 14
d_gene: .
abundance: .
CDR3nt: TGTGCCAGCAGCGAGGGGGTCTATAATTCACCCCTCCACTTT
CDR3aa: CASSEGVYNSPLHF

v_gene: TRBV27
j_gene: TRBJ1-5
len: 13
d_gene: .
abundance: .
CDR3nt: TGTGCCAGCAGCGGGGGGGGAAATCAGCCCCAGCATTTT
CDR3aa: CASSGGGNQPQHF

v_gene: TRBV28
j_gene: TRBJ2-1
len: 14
d_gene: .
abundance: .
CDR3nt: TGTGCCAGCAGTTTGGGGGGATCCTACAATGAGCAGTTCTTC
CDR3aa: CASSLGGSYNEQFF

v_gene: TRBV5-1
j_gene: TRBJ1-2
len: 15
d_gene: .
abundance: .
CDR3nt: TGCGCCAGCAGGTTCGAGGTCAGTGGAGTCTATGGCTACACCTTC
CDR3aa: CASRFEVSGVYGYTF

v_gene: TRBV9
j_gene: TRBJ2-1
len: 14
d_gene: .
abundance: .
CDR3nt: TGTGCCAGCAGCGTAGGTAGTAGTCAGGGTGAGCAGTTCTTC
CDR3aa: CASSVGSSQGEQFF

v_gene: TRBV28
j_gene: TRBJ1-1
len: 14
d_gene: .
abundance: .
CDR3nt: TGTGCCAGCAGCGGGGACAACCTCCGCCCTGAAGCTTTCTTT
CDR3aa: CASSGDNLRPEAFF

v_gene: TRBV4-1
j_gene: TRBJ2-5
len: 17
d_gene: TRBD2
abundance: .
CDR3nt: TGCGCCAGCAGCCACCGGACTAGCGGGAGTGTTGATGAGACCCAGTACTTC
CDR3aa: CASSHRTSGSVDETQYF

v_gene: TRBV5-1
j_gene: TRBJ1-4
len: 15
d_gene: .
abundance: .
CDR3nt: TGCGCCAGCAGCTTAAATGACTTGGCTAATGAAAAACTGTTTTTT
CDR3aa: CASSLNDLANEKLFF

v_gene: TRBV6-5
j_gene: TRBJ1-5
len: 13
d_gene: .
abundance: once
CDR3nt: TGTGCCAGCTCTGACGGACTAAATCAGCCCCAGCATTTT
CDR3aa: CASSDGLNQPQHF

v_gene: TRBV27
j_gene: TRBJ2-6
len: 18
d_gene: .
abundance: .
CDR3nt: TGTGCCAGCAGTTTATGGGCCCGTTCTCCATCACTGGCCAACGTCCTGACTTTC
CDR3aa: CASSLWARSPSLANVLTF

v_gene: TRBV10-3
j_gene: TRBJ2-3
len: 15
d_gene: TRBD2
abundance: .
CDR3nt: TGTGCCACCTCGGGGGGGCTAGGGGGCACAGATACGCAGTATTTT
CDR3aa: CATSGGLGGTDTQYF

v_gene: TRBV6-1
j_gene: TRBJ1-6
len: 17
d_gene: .
abundance: .
CDR3nt: TGTGCCAGCAGTGTAGGGCTCGGGAGCTCCTATAATTCACCCCTCCACTTT
CDR3aa: CASSVGLGSSYNSPLHF

v_gene: TRBV3-1/TRBV3-2
j_gene: TRBJ1-1
len: 13
d_gene: TRBD1
abundance: .
CDR3nt: TGTGCCAGCATCCAGGGGGGGAACACTGAAGCTTTCTTT
CDR3aa: CASIQGGNTEAFF

v_gene: TRBV7-2
j_gene: TRBJ1-1
len: 14
d_gene: .
abundance: .
CDR3nt: TGTGCCAGCAGCTTACTAGGGGCCCACACTGAAGCTTTCTTT
CDR3aa: CASSLLGAHTEAFF

v_gene: TRBV6-5
j_gene: TRBJ1-3
len: 14
d_gene: .
abundance: .
CDR3nt: TGTGCCAGCAGCTCCGGGCAGGGGGGAAACACCATATATTTT
CDR3aa: CASSSGQGGNTIYF

v_gene: TRBV6-5
j_gene: TRBJ1-5
len: 15
d_gene: TRBD1
abundance: .
CDR3nt: TGTGCCAGCAGTATAGACAGGGGCAGCAATCAGCCCCAGCATTTT
CDR3aa: CASSIDRGSNQPQHF

v_gene: TRBV19
j_gene: TRBJ2-1
len: 13
d_gene: .
abundance: once
CDR3nt: TGTGCCAGTAAGTCTCCGTCAACGGGTGAGCAGTTCTTC
CDR3aa: CASKSPSTGEQFF

v_gene: TRBV4-1
j_gene: TRBJ2-7
len: 15
d_gene: .
abundance: .
CDR3nt: TGCGCCAGCAGCCAAGTTTATGGGGAGCCCTACGAGCAGTACTTC
CDR3aa: CASSQVYGEPYEQYF

v_gene: TRBV20-1
j_gene: TRBJ1-2
len: 11
d_gene: .
abundance: .
CDR3nt: TGCAGTGCTACGGAGGGTGGCGGCTACACCTTC
CDR3aa: CSATEGGGYTF

v_gene: TRBV10-3
j_gene: TRBJ2-7
len: 15
d_gene: TRBD1
abundance: .
CDR3nt: TGTGCCATCAGTGGCCCGGGACAGGGGTCCTACGAGCAGTACTTC
CDR3aa: CAISGPGQGSYEQYF

v_gene: TRBV18
j_gene: TRBJ2-1
len: 13
d_gene: .
abundance: .
CDR3nt: TGTGCCAGCTCACCGTCCCTCTACAATGAGCAGTTCTTC
CDR3aa: CASSPSLYNEQFF

v_gene: TRBV7-8
j_gene: TRBJ2-2
len: 17
d_gene: .
abundance: .
CDR3nt: TGTGCCAGCAGCTTAGTCCGCGGGACAGCGCCCAACGGGGAGCTGTTTTTT
CDR3aa: CASSLVRGTAPNGELFF

v_gene: TRBV6-2/TRBV6-3
j_gene: TRBJ2-1
len: 14
d_gene: TRBD1
abundance: .
CDR3nt: TGTGCCAGCAGTTATCCCGGGACAGACAATGAGCAGTTCTTC
CDR3aa: CASSYPGTDNEQFF

v_gene: TRBV5-1
j_gene: TRBJ1-6
len: 18
d_gene: .
abundance: .
CDR3nt: TGCGCCAGCAGCTCCGGACAGAAAAACCCTTCCTATAATTCACCCCTCCACTTT
CDR3aa: CASSSGQKNPSYNSPLHF

v_gene: TRBV11-2
j_gene: TRBJ2-7
len: 12
d_gene: .
abundance: .
CDR3nt: TGTGCCAGCAGCACCACAGAGTACGAGCAGTACTTC
CDR3aa: CASSTTEYEQYF

v_gene: TRBV5-1
j_gene: TRBJ2-5
len: 13
d_gene: TRBD1
abundance: few
CDR3nt: TGCGCCAGCAGCGGGACAGGACAAGAGACCCAGTACTTC
CDR3aa: CASSGTGQETQYF

v_gene: TRBV5-1
j_gene: TRBJ1-4
len: 12
d_gene: TRBD1
abundance: .
CDR3nt: TGCGCCAGCCGGACAGGGTCGGAAAAACTGTTTTTT
CDR3aa: CASRTGSEKLFF

v_gene: TRBV2
j_gene: TRBJ2-2
len: 14
d_gene: TRBD2
abundance: .
CDR3nt: TGTGCCAGCTACAGCGGGACTAACACCGGGGAGCTGTTTTTT
CDR3aa: CASYSGTNTGELFF

v_gene: TRBV18
j_gene: TRBJ1-1
len: 13
d_gene: .
abundance: .
CDR3nt: TGTGCCAGCTCAACCTTGACAGGAACTGAAGCTTTCTTT
CDR3aa: CASSTLTGTEAFF

v_gene: TRBV4-1
j_gene: TRBJ1-4
len: 16
d_gene: .
abundance: once
CDR3nt: TGCGCCAGCAGCCAGGACTACCGGGGGACCGATGAAAAACTGTTTTTT
CDR3aa: CASSQDYRGTDEKLFF

v_gene: TRBV20-1
j_gene: TRBJ1-1
len: 11
d_gene: .
abundance: .
CDR3nt: TGCAGTGCCCCCACAGGGACTGAAGCTTTCTTT
CDR3aa: CSAPTGTEAFF

v_gene: TRBV5-6
j_gene: TRBJ1-1
len: 16
d_gene: TRBD1
abundance: .
CDR3nt: TGTGCCAGCAGCTTCGCACAGGGGGGTATAGGCACTGAAGCTTTCTTT
CDR3aa: CASSFAQGGIGTEAFF

v_gene: TRBV7-8
j_gene: TRBJ1-2
len: 14
d_gene: .
abundance: .
CDR3nt: TGTGCCAGCAGCTTAGAACAGGGTATAGGACGCTACACCTTC
CDR3aa: CASSLEQGIGRYTF

v_gene: TRBV19
j_gene: TRBJ1-5
len: 14
d_gene: .
abundance: .
CDR3nt: TGTGCCAGTAAAATTGCGGGGGCAGGTCAGCCCCAGCATTTT
CDR3aa: CASKIAGAGQPQHF

v_gene: TRBV24-1
j_gene: TRBJ1-5
len: 15
d_gene: TRBD1
abundance: .
CDR3nt: TGTGCCACCAGTGACGGGGACAGATTAAATCAGCCCCAGCATTTT
CDR3aa: CATSDGDRLNQPQHF

v_gene: TRBV2
j_gene: TRBJ1-5
len: 14
d_gene: .
abundance: .
CDR3nt: TGTGCCAGCAGGAGGACAGACAGCAATCAGCCCCAGCATTTT
CDR3aa: CASRRTDSNQPQHF

v_gene: TRBV11-3
j_gene: TRBJ1-1
len: 12
d_gene: .
abundance: .
CDR3nt: TGTGCCAGCAGCTTAAGCAGGATTGAAGCTTTCTTT
CDR3aa: CASSLSRIEAFF

v_gene: TRBV14
j_gene: TRBJ2-3
len: 15
d_gene: TRBD2
abundance: .
CDR3nt: TGTGCCAGCAGCTTACTAGCGGGGAGCACAGATACGCAGTATTTT
CDR3aa: CASSLLAGSTDTQYF

v_gene: TRBV29-1
j_gene: TRBJ2-1
len: 13
d_gene: TRBD2
abundance: .
CDR3nt: TGCAGCGCGCCGGGACTAGGTTTTAATGAGCAGTTCTTC
CDR3aa: CSAPGLGFNEQFF

v_gene: TRBV29-1
j_gene: TRBJ2-1
len: 15
d_gene: TRBD1
abundance: .
CDR3nt: TGCAGCGTTGTAGCTATCAGGGGGTTTAACAATGAGCAGTTCTTC
CDR3aa: CSVVAIRGFNNEQFF

v_gene: TRBV14
j_gene: TRBJ1-2
len: 14
d_gene: TRBD1
abundance: .
CDR3nt: TGTGCCAGCAGCCAAGGGCAGGGGGGCTATGGCTACACCTTC
CDR3aa: CASSQGQGGYGYTF

v_gene: TRBV5-6
j_gene: TRBJ1-1
len: 13
d_gene: .
abundance: .
CDR3nt: TGTGCCAGCAGCCAGGGACAGAACACTGAAGCTTTCTTT
CDR3aa: CASSQGQNTEAFF

v_gene: TRBV13
j_gene: TRBJ2-1
len: 16
d_gene: TRBD2
abundance: once
CDR3nt: TGTGCCAGCAGCTTTTGGGCTAGCGGGATCGGCAATGAGCAGTTCTTC
CDR3aa: CASSFWASGIGNEQFF

v_gene: TRBV7-2
j_gene: TRBJ2-4
len: 14
d_gene: TRBD2
abundance: .
CDR3nt: TGTGCCAGCAGCATGGGACTAGCGGGAGGGTTTCAGTACTTC
CDR3aa: CASSMGLAGGFQYF